This is a list of T cell receptor beta chains from one sample in a study of T-cell reconstitution after alpha-beta-depleted transplantation in children. TCRdb reanalysed the PCR reads using MiXCR and keeps one entry per CDR3 protein. The data contain 250,000 to 300,000 distinct CDR3 sequences, more than 9% of them seen just once; the ten biggest clones take up about a quarter. Sequencing used peripheral blood, obtained 180 days after TCRalphabeta/CD19-depleted stem cell transplant. These receptors all come from a male patient aged 2-15 years who had a stem cell transplant for chronic granulomatous disease, so the T cells may come from the graft donor. Both conserved end residues are part of each CDR3. Each record gives: clone size, V gene, D gene, J gene, CDR3 DNA, CDR3 protein. The D gene is left open where the match is weak. Part of the rows lack a size; the others show once, few, many or a class for expanded clones.

clone_size: many; v_call: TRBV9; d_call: TRBD1; j_call: TRBJ2-7; cdr3_nt: TGTGCCAGCAGCGTATCCCCTCGGACAGGTCCCTACGAGCAGTACTTC; cdr3_aa: CASSVSPRTGPYEQYF
clone_size: many; v_call: TRBV15; d_call: -; j_call: TRBJ1-6; cdr3_nt: TGTGCCAGTTCGTGGGGGGCCTCACCCCTCCACTTT; cdr3_aa: CASSWGASPLHF
clone_size: many; v_call: TRBV25-1; d_call: TRBD2; j_call: TRBJ2-7; cdr3_nt: TGTGCCAGCAAACTGGCTAGCGGGAGCGAGCAGTACTTC; cdr3_aa: CASKLASGSEQYF
clone_size: many; v_call: TRBV5-1; d_call: -; j_call: TRBJ1-2; cdr3_nt: TGCGCCAGCAGCCAGGCTGATAACTATGGCTACACCTTC; cdr3_aa: CASSQADNYGYTF
clone_size: many; v_call: TRBV10-3; d_call: TRBD2; j_call: TRBJ2-5; cdr3_nt: TGTGCCATCGGGACTAGCGGGGCCCAAGAGACCCAGTACTTC; cdr3_aa: CAIGTSGAQETQYF
clone_size: few; v_call: TRBV7-2; d_call: -; j_call: TRBJ2-1; cdr3_nt: TGTGCCAGCAGCTTTCCGGGGGTTACCAATGAGCAGTTCTTC; cdr3_aa: CASSFPGVTNEQFF
clone_size: many; v_call: TRBV20-1; d_call: TRBD1; j_call: TRBJ1-5; cdr3_nt: TGCAGTGCTGGCCCGGGACAGGGGATGATGAGCAATCAGCCCCAGCATTTT; cdr3_aa: CSAGPGQGMMSNQPQHF
clone_size: many; v_call: TRBV2; d_call: -; j_call: TRBJ1-2; cdr3_nt: TGTGCCAGCGGGGCAGGGGTAATATATGGCTACACCTTC; cdr3_aa: CASGAGVIYGYTF
clone_size: many; v_call: TRBV10-2; d_call: -; j_call: TRBJ1-1; cdr3_nt: TGCGCCAGCGGCCAAATTCGGGGAAACACTGAAGCTTTCTTT; cdr3_aa: CASGQIRGNTEAFF
clone_size: many; v_call: TRBV20-1; d_call: -; j_call: TRBJ2-1; cdr3_nt: TGCAGTGCTGAGGGCGTATATTACAATGAGCAGTTCTTC; cdr3_aa: CSAEGVYYNEQFF
clone_size: many; v_call: TRBV20-1; d_call: TRBD1; j_call: TRBJ2-7; cdr3_nt: TGCAGTGCTAGCTCTCTCTCCGGGACAGGGTTCGTCGAGCAGTACTTC; cdr3_aa: CSASSLSGTGFVEQYF
clone_size: many; v_call: TRBV20-1; d_call: TRBD2; j_call: TRBJ2-7; cdr3_nt: TGCAGTGCTAGAGTCGGCGGGAGGTACTCCTACGAGCAGTACTTC; cdr3_aa: CSARVGGRYSYEQYF
clone_size: many; v_call: TRBV7-7; d_call: TRBD2; j_call: TRBJ2-5; cdr3_nt: TGTGCTAGCAGCTTAGCGGGGGCTGTCCCGTCGTACTTC; cdr3_aa: CASSLAGAVPSYF
clone_size: few; v_call: TRBV18; d_call: -; j_call: TRBJ2-5; cdr3_nt: TGTGCCAGCTCACCAGGGGATCCTAGGGAGACCCAGTACTTC; cdr3_aa: CASSPGDPRETQYF
clone_size: many; v_call: TRBV3-1; d_call: TRBD1; j_call: TRBJ1-4; cdr3_nt: TGTGCCAGCAGCACGACAGGGCTGAGGGAAAAACTGTTTTTT; cdr3_aa: CASSTTGLREKLFF
clone_size: many; v_call: TRBV5-6; d_call: -; j_call: TRBJ1-2; cdr3_nt: TGTGCCAGCAGCAATCAGGGGCCTGGAGGCTACACCTTC; cdr3_aa: CASSNQGPGGYTF
clone_size: few; v_call: TRBV30; d_call: -; j_call: TRBJ2-5; cdr3_nt: TGTGCCTGGAACCGGGACTTCCAAGAGACCCAGTACTTC; cdr3_aa: CAWNRDFQETQYF
clone_size: many; v_call: TRBV28; d_call: TRBD2; j_call: TRBJ2-1; cdr3_nt: TGTGCCAGCAGTTTATGGTCTAGCGGGAGAATCCCCAATGAGCAGTTCTTC; cdr3_aa: CASSLWSSGRIPNEQFF
clone_size: many; v_call: TRBV29-1; d_call: -; j_call: TRBJ2-2; cdr3_nt: TGCAGCGTTCAGCCACAGCCCCCTACCGGGGAGCTGTTTTTT; cdr3_aa: CSVQPQPPTGELFF
clone_size: -; v_call: TRBV5-1; d_call: TRBD2; j_call: TRBJ2-2; cdr3_nt: TGCGCCAGCAGCCCACTAGCGAAGGGGAACACCGGGGAGCTGTTTTTT; cdr3_aa: CASSPLAKGNTGELFF
clone_size: many; v_call: TRBV15; d_call: -; j_call: TRBJ2-2; cdr3_nt: TGTGCCACCAGCAGAGATTTGGGGGCCGGGGAGCTGTTTTTT; cdr3_aa: CATSRDLGAGELFF
clone_size: many; v_call: TRBV5-1; d_call: TRBD1; j_call: TRBJ1-2; cdr3_nt: TGCGCCAGCAGCGAGACAGGGTTCGACTATGGCTACACCTTC; cdr3_aa: CASSETGFDYGYTF
clone_size: many; v_call: TRBV12-1; d_call: -; j_call: TRBJ2-7; cdr3_nt: TGTGCCAGCAGCTTTGTCCCCCCCTCGACGACTAATAACGAGCAGTACTTC; cdr3_aa: CASSFVPPSTTNNEQYF
clone_size: many; v_call: TRBV12-3/TRBV12-4; d_call: -; j_call: TRBJ1-2; cdr3_nt: TGTGCCAGCAGTCGGGACTCCCGGTGGGGCTACACCTTC; cdr3_aa: CASSRDSRWGYTF
clone_size: many; v_call: TRBV28; d_call: TRBD2; j_call: TRBJ2-1; cdr3_nt: TGTGCCAGCAGTCCCCGGACTAGCGGGAGGGGGGCAGACAATGAGCAGTTCTTC; cdr3_aa: CASSPRTSGRGADNEQFF
clone_size: many; v_call: TRBV20-1; d_call: TRBD2; j_call: TRBJ2-7; cdr3_nt: TGCAGTGCTACCGGGACTAGCCTCCTCGTCGCCGAGCAGTACTTC; cdr3_aa: CSATGTSLLVAEQYF
clone_size: many; v_call: TRBV3-1; d_call: -; j_call: TRBJ1-1; cdr3_nt: TGTGCCAGCAGCCACCTCGACAGACCCAACACTGAAGCTTTCTTT; cdr3_aa: CASSHLDRPNTEAFF
clone_size: many; v_call: TRBV12-3/TRBV12-4; d_call: -; j_call: TRBJ2-2; cdr3_nt: TGTGCCAGCAGTTTAAGGGGGGCCACCGGGGAGCTGTTTTTT; cdr3_aa: CASSLRGATGELFF
clone_size: many; v_call: TRBV28; d_call: -; j_call: TRBJ2-5; cdr3_nt: TGTGCCAGCTCCGAAGAGGGGCGCGAGACCCCCGAGACCCAGTACTTC; cdr3_aa: CASSEEGRETPETQYF
clone_size: many; v_call: TRBV12-3/TRBV12-4; d_call: TRBD1; j_call: TRBJ1-1; cdr3_nt: TGTGCCAGCAGATATCCGGGACAGGGGGCCAGGGCTTTCTTT; cdr3_aa: CASRYPGQGARAFF
clone_size: -; v_call: TRBV28; d_call: -; j_call: TRBJ1-6; cdr3_nt: TGTGCCAGCAGTTTAAACTTATATAATTCACCCCTCCACTTT; cdr3_aa: CASSLNLYNSPLHF
clone_size: -; v_call: TRBV28; d_call: -; j_call: TRBJ1-2; cdr3_nt: TGTGCCAGCAGTTTCTTCCTTTCGGCGACAGACTATGGCTACACCTTC; cdr3_aa: CASSFFLSATDYGYTF
clone_size: many; v_call: TRBV27; d_call: -; j_call: TRBJ2-1; cdr3_nt: TGTGCCAGCAGTCCCGAATGGGGTGCCTGGAATGAGCAGTTCTTC; cdr3_aa: CASSPEWGAWNEQFF
clone_size: many; v_call: TRBV4-2; d_call: TRBD2; j_call: TRBJ2-3; cdr3_nt: TGTGCCAGCAGCCGAACCGGACTAGCGGGAGGCACAGATACGCAGTATTTT; cdr3_aa: CASSRTGLAGGTDTQYF
clone_size: many; v_call: TRBV9; d_call: -; j_call: TRBJ1-1; cdr3_nt: TGTGCCAGCAGCGTGGCGGAGTACACTGAAGCTTTCTTT; cdr3_aa: CASSVAEYTEAFF
clone_size: many; v_call: TRBV6-1; d_call: -; j_call: TRBJ2-2; cdr3_nt: TGTGCCAGCTGCAGGGAGGAGGGGAACACCGGGGAGCTGTTTTTT; cdr3_aa: CASCREEGNTGELFF
clone_size: few; v_call: TRBV3-1; d_call: TRBD2; j_call: TRBJ2-7; cdr3_nt: TGTGCCAGCAGCCAAGATCTCCCCTCTCTAGCGGGAGACGAGCAGTACTTC; cdr3_aa: CASSQDLPSLAGDEQYF
clone_size: many; v_call: TRBV5-8; d_call: TRBD1; j_call: TRBJ1-2; cdr3_nt: TGTGCCAGCAGCTTCAGGGGGCGCCCCCCCTATGGCTACACCTTC; cdr3_aa: CASSFRGRPPYGYTF
clone_size: many; v_call: TRBV7-3; d_call: -; j_call: TRBJ2-1; cdr3_nt: TGTGCCAGCAGCTTACCAGGGGGGACTGTGGGCAATGAGCAGTTCTTC; cdr3_aa: CASSLPGGTVGNEQFF
clone_size: many; v_call: TRBV7-9; d_call: TRBD1; j_call: TRBJ2-7; cdr3_nt: TGTGCCAGCAGTTATATAAATAGGACAGGGTCCTACGAGCAGTACTTC; cdr3_aa: CASSYINRTGSYEQYF
clone_size: many; v_call: TRBV12-3/TRBV12-4; d_call: TRBD1; j_call: TRBJ2-3; cdr3_nt: TGTGCCAGCAGCCAGGACAGGGGGGCAGATACGCAGTATTTT; cdr3_aa: CASSQDRGADTQYF
clone_size: many; v_call: TRBV27; d_call: TRBD1; j_call: TRBJ2-5; cdr3_nt: TGTGCCAGCAGTCTACGGACAGGGTACCAAGAGACCCAGTACTTC; cdr3_aa: CASSLRTGYQETQYF
clone_size: many; v_call: TRBV4-3; d_call: -; j_call: TRBJ2-3; cdr3_nt: TGCGCCAGCAGCCAAGGCAGGTCCAGCACAGATACGCAGTATTTT; cdr3_aa: CASSQGRSSTDTQYF
clone_size: many; v_call: TRBV15; d_call: -; j_call: TRBJ2-7; cdr3_nt: TGTGCCACCAGCGGGACCTTAACAGGGCTCTACGAGCAGTACTTC; cdr3_aa: CATSGTLTGLYEQYF
clone_size: many; v_call: TRBV18; d_call: -; j_call: TRBJ2-7; cdr3_nt: TGTGCCAGCTCACGACAGGAGATTCGGGAGCAGTACTTC; cdr3_aa: CASSRQEIREQYF